The T cell receptor (beta chain) under discussion was sequenced for a study of tumor-infiltrating lymphocytes in primary liver carcinoma. Study at large: The patient population consisted of men and women between 30 and 69 years of age. Study-level results: Blood had a significantly lower top-250-clone fraction than tumors did (p = 0.039).

Details on this clonotype: Its antigen remains unknown.

Germline DNA was extracted too, while blood RNA derived from unsorted whole blood. V dropped 5 bases and J dropped 0 bases, with 17 bases sitting between them. Germline CDR1 reads GTSNPN; CDR2 reads SVGIG (reference sequence). The length of the CDR3 is 16 residues. TCR beta cDNA was reverse-transcribed from roughly 520 ng of total RNA. The reaction used a constant-region primer and ProtoScript II reverse transcriptase. Generation of the TCR beta libraries relied on three nested multiplex PCR rounds using slightly modified ARM-PCR. For approximately 10 cycles apiece, the opening two PCR rounds ran with TRBV1-TRBV30 forward primers and a C-beta reverse primer. TCRdb processed the multiplex PCR reads anew with MiXCR; each CDR3 protein has one entry. The repertoire holds a few hundred thousand distinct CDR3 sequences, with roughly three fifths as singletons.

The TCR originated in a woman in her 30s with primary liver carcinoma and hepatitis B virus infection. This rearrangement joins TRBV30 to TRBJ2-1; D remains ambiguous. Sequences were obtained from peripheral blood. This CDR3 is CAWLGKTSNSYNEQFF. In DNA form, the CDR3 reads TGTGCCTGGCTAGGGAAGACCTCAAACTCCTACAATGAGCAGTTCTTC.